This TCR beta chain was sequenced for a study of T cell responses to AZD1222 COVID-19 vaccine. Comments on this clone: Antigen unknown.

Study-wide points: Most donors were white British and more were female, and clonal diversity was possibly underestimated. Targets within unmutated variant regions were reportedly found for nearly half of spike-specific TCRs. Spike-specific TCR breadth and depth both grew after two AZD1222 doses.

Germline V gene lookup returns CDR1 LNHDA and CDR2 SQIVND (reference sequence). The ends were cut back, 7 bases at V and 2 bases at J, with 12 bases in the middle. The CDR3 runs to 14 residues. Measured with immunoSEQ multiplex PCR; TCRdb has only the in-frame clones, and not every one. Of about 220,000 clones listed, roughly 91% were seen once; the top ten hold 1%. The V and J genes are TRBV19 and TRBJ1-5; D unresolved. The sequenced sample was peripheral blood, obtained on day 0 of MenACWY control vaccination. This sequence originates from an adult in good health. CDR3 protein: CASNFWGGNQPQHF. The CDR3 nucleotides are TGTGCCAGTAATTTCTGGGGAGGCAATCAGCCCCAGCATTTT.